The 22 T cell receptor beta chains below all came from one sample that was sequenced in a study of regulatory T cells in long-lasting Graves disease. Time point indicated: newly diagnosed GD, antithyroid drugs for less than 3 months. The authors made the TCR library using RNA they extracted from PBMCs. Arm-PCR of CDR3 regions with iRepertoire HTBI primers generated TCR beta libraries. TCRdb recomputed calls from the multiplex PCR reads with MiXCR, one row per CDR3 protein. The profile shows roughly 420,000 distinct CDR3 sequences, less than 20% of them singletons. The specimen comprised peripheral blood mononuclear cells (PBMCs), sampled at new diagnosis, from a patient treated with antithyroid drugs. The receptors were gathered from a female donor with Graves disease.

The rearrangement links TRBV25-1 to TRBJ2-2; D is perhaps TRBD1 (5 bases). Germline V gives CDR1 MGHDK, CDR2 SYGVNS. V lost 6 bases and J lost 0, with 26 bases in between. The CDR3 contains 20 residues. CDR3 sequence: CASSTWGGGQQRANTGELFF. CDR3 nucleotide sequence: TGTGCCAGCAGCACCTGGGGCGGTGGCCAACAAAGGGCGAACACCGGGGAGCTGTTTTTT.

This clonotype was recorded many times. The genes are TRBV7-3 and TRBJ2-3, with 11 bases aligning to TRBD2. The CDR3 extends over 16 amino acids. V gave up 3 bases and J gave up 1 base; unmatched junction bases: 3. Germline V gene lookup returns CDR1 SGHTA and CDR2 FQGTGA. DNA of the CDR3: TGTGCCAGCAGCTTGACTAGCGGGATGGGCACAGATACGCAGTATTTT. Its protein is CASSLTSGMGTDTQYF.

The chain combines TRBV29-1 with TRBJ2-3; D is unresolved. The CDR3 consists of 12 residues. Trimming took off 7 bases at V and 4 bases at J, with 12 bases between the two ends. Germline loops: CDR1 SQVTM, CDR2 ANQGSEA. The CDR3 spells CSGAEASDTQYF. The CDR3 DNA follows: TGCAGCGGAGCAGAAGCCTCAGATACGCAGTATTTT.

This clonotype was recorded at least ten times. The V and J genes are TRBV7-9 and TRBJ2-4; D is possibly TRBD2 (5 bases). CDR1 and CDR2 from the germline V gene are SEHNR and FQNEAQ (reference sequence). V lost 5 bases, J lost 0 bases, and 14 bases lay in between. The CDR3 is made up of 16 amino acids. CDR3 loop: CASSPSGNLAKNIQYF. In DNA form, the CDR3 reads TGTGCCAGCAGCCCAAGCGGCAACCTAGCCAAAAACATTCAGTACTTC. Full variable domain (remainder filled in from reference TRBV7-9 and TRBJ2-4): DTGVSQNPRHKITKRGQNVTFRCDPISEHNRLYWYRQTLGQGPEFLTYFQNEAQLEKSRLLSDRFSAERPKGSFSTLEIQRTEQGDSAMYLCASSPSGNLAKNIQYFGAGTRLSVL.

This clonotype was picked up many times. This chain joins TRBV11-2 and TRBJ2-5; 11 bases map to TRBD2. Per the germline V gene, CDR1 is SGHAT and CDR2 is FQNNGV. CDR3 length: 16 amino acids. Germline trimming cut 1 base from V and 4 bases from J; bases unmatched to any gene: 5. The CDR3 DNA sequence: TGTGCCAGCAGCTTAGGGCTAGCGGGAGGTTCAGAGACCCAGTACTTC. Translating gives CASSLGLAGGSETQYF.

Many counts were recorded for this clonotype. The chain has TRBV7-9 and TRBJ2-5; 9 nucleotides line up with TRBD1. CDR3 length equals 15 residues. The J segment lost 5 bases and the V segment lost 5 bases, leaving 9 bases of the junction unmatched. The V gene's germline CDR1 is SEHNR and CDR2 FQNEAQ (reference sequence). In DNA, the CDR3 is TGTGCCAGCAGCCCCTACAGGGGGCTAGCGGAGACCCAGTACTTC. As protein: CASSPYRGLAETQYF.

Points on this clonotype: With a much larger clone just one base away, this may be a read error. V usage is TRBV7-2 and J usage is TRBJ1-5; no reliable D call. This CDR3 region has 17 residues. In germline, CDR1 is SGHTA, CDR2 FQGNSA. This CDR3 is CACSSPYGDGSNQPQHF. CDR3 DNA sequence: TGTGCCTGCAGCTCACCATATGGAGACGGGAGCAATCAGCCCCAGCATTTT.

J is TRBJ2-5 and V is TRBV15; possible D gene TRBD2, 5 bases. This CDR3 contains 15 residues. Trimming pared 0 bases from V and 5 bases from J, leaving 13 bases between. Germline loops: CDR1 LNHNV, CDR2 YYDKDF (reference sequence). The CDR3 DNA follows: TGTGCCACCAGCAGAGATCGGTCGGGATGGGAGACCCAGTACTTC. Its translation: CATSRDRSGWETQYF.

Ten or more counts support this clonotype. The chain recombines TRBV28 with TRBJ2-1; D may be TRBD2 (6 bases). Germline CDR1 and CDR2: MDHEN and SYDVKM. The CDR3 extends over 14 amino acids. V was trimmed by 1 base and J by 7 bases, leaving 11 bases between them. The CDR3, as DNA: TGTGCCAGCAGTTTATTTGGAGGGGTGAATGAGCAGTTCTTC. Translating gives CASSLFGGVNEQFF.

This clonotype was detected many times. The chain uses TRBV11-1 and TRBJ2-3; 12 bases fit TRBD2. Per germline, CDR1 SGHAT and CDR2 FQDESV (reference sequence). After removal of 7 bases from V and 6 bases from J, the junction contained 14 bases not matched to a gene. CDR3 length: 17 amino acids. CDR3 region: CASTIRLAGARRDTQYF. As DNA, the CDR3 is TGTGCCAGCACAATCCGACTAGCGGGGGCCCGGAGGGATACGCAGTATTTT.

This clonotype showed up many times. The chain uses TRBV20-1 and TRBJ1-1; TRBD1 aligns across 9 bases. Germline-derived CDR1 and CDR2 are DFQATT and SNEGSKA (reference sequence). The V and J ends lost 0 bases and 1 base, in that order; junction bases with no gene match: 12. The CDR3 runs 18 residues. The CDR3 DNA sequence: TGCAGTGCTAGAGACTATACCGGGACAGGGATTCGGAACACTGAAGCTTTCTTT. Its protein product is CSARDYTGTGIRNTEAFF.

This clonotype was seen many times. This chain uses TRBV6-1 with TRBJ1-5; D call uncertain. Looked up from germline, CDR1 is MNHNS and CDR2 is SASEGT. V was shortened by 5 bases and J by 3 bases, with 14 bases between the two germline ends. There are 15 residues in the CDR3. The CDR3 region is CASSLGMYNNQPQHF. In DNA form, the CDR3 reads TGTGCCAGCAGTCTAGGAATGTACAACAATCAGCCCCAGCATTTT.

In this sample, this clonotype turned up many times. This chain connects TRBV14 to TRBJ2-7; TRBD2 is a possible D gene (6 bases). Germline V lookup: CDR1 SGHDN, CDR2 FVKESK. The length of the CDR3 is 18 residues. Trimming pared 0 bases from V and 4 bases from J, leaving 22 bases between. CDR3 DNA sequence: TGTGCCAGCAGCCAAGAACCTACGGAGGGTCTTTGGTCTTACGAGCAGTACTTC. It codes for CASSQEPTEGLWSYEQYF.

This sequence joins TRBV18 and TRBJ1-6; D gene unclear. The CDR3 consists of 17 residues. Trimming stripped 2 bases from V and 0 bases from J, with 11 bases between. CDR1 is KGHSH, CDR2 LQKENI, per germline. CDR3 sequence reads: CASSPTVRSSYNSPLHF. The CDR3 DNA reads as TGTGCCAGCTCACCAACGGTCCGGAGCTCCTATAATTCACCCCTCCACTTT.

This clonotype was counted many times. The chain uses TRBV13 and TRBJ2-1, with TRBD2 identical over 9 bases. V was clipped by 5 bases and J by 2 bases; unmatched bases: 10. The CDR3 has 17 amino acids. Germline V CDR1 and CDR2: PRHDT, FYEKMQ (reference sequence). CDR3 protein: CASSPTGEREAYNEQFF. The CDR3, as DNA: TGTGCCAGCAGCCCGACCGGGGAGCGGGAGGCCTACAATGAGCAGTTCTTC.

The table lists this clonotype with a few counts. CDR3 DNA sequence: TGTGCCAGCAGCCCTCCGGGATCTGGTGGGGTGACCCAGTACTTC. This codes for CASSPPGSGGVTQYF. The chain joins TRBV5-8 to TRBJ2-5; D possibly corresponds to TRBD2 (5 bases). CDR3 length: 15 amino acids. CDR1 and CDR2 from the germline V gene are SGHTS and YDEGEE. V gave up 4 bases and J gave up 7 bases, with 20 bases separating them.

This clonotype was counted at least ten times. The rearrangement uses TRBV27 and TRBJ2-7, with D perhaps matching TRBD2 (5 bases). The CDR3 runs 12 residues. The germline V and J ends were trimmed by 3 bases and 6 bases, with 9 bases remaining between them. Germline V gene data show CDR1 as MNHEY and CDR2 as SMNVEV (reference sequence). For the CDR3, the DNA is TGTGCCAGCAGTTTGTCGGGGTCCGAGCAGTACTTC. This sequence encodes CASSLSGSEQYF.

This clonotype was seen ten or more times. The V and J genes are TRBV2 and TRBJ1-5; D uncertain. The germline CDR1 and CDR2 sequences are SNHLY and FYNNEI. This CDR3 comprises 14 residues. Trimming stripped 2 bases from V and 5 bases from J, with 10 bases between. CDR3 DNA sequence: TGTGCCAGCAGTGAACCCCTTGTCGATCAGCCCCAGCATTTT. This sequence encodes CASSEPLVDQPQHF.

The table lists this clonotype with a count of one. The CDR3 here is CATSKGGYNEQFF. The CDR3 nucleotides read TGTGCCACCAGCAAGGGAGGCTACAATGAGCAGTTCTTC. This chain links TRBV15 with TRBJ2-1; tentatively, D is TRBD2 (6 bases). The CDR3 contains 13 residues. The V and J ends lost 4 bases and 3 bases respectively, with 7 bases between them. The germline CDR1 and CDR2 sequences are LNHNV and YYDKDF (reference sequence).

Remarks on this clonotype: This likely reflects a read error, since a far larger clone is one base away. The rearrangement links TRBV11-2 to TRBJ2-1; 10 positions match TRBD2. Trimming cost V 5 bases and J 10 bases; bases outside gene matches: 5. The CDR3 sequence is 13 residues long. In germline, CDR1 is SGHAT, CDR2 FQNNGV. CDR3 nucleotide sequence: TGTGCCAGCAGCCCCCTACTAGCGGGGGAGCAGTTCTTC. It specifies CASSPLLAGEQFF.

This clonotype was counted a few times. V and J are TRBV2 and TRBJ1-4; 8 nucleotides align to TRBD1. From germline, CDR1 is SNHLY and CDR2 FYNNEI. This CDR3 is built from 15 residues. V lost 6 bases, J lost 3 bases, and 6 bases stayed unmatched. As DNA, the CDR3 is TGTGCCAGCAGAAGGACAGGGCGCGCTAATGAAAAACTGTTTTTT. Translating gives CASRRTGRANEKLFF.

The chain employs TRBV7-2 and TRBJ2-5; weak D call: TRBD2 (6 bases). This CDR3 contains 14 residues. The germline V gene encodes CDR1 SGHTA and CDR2 FQGNSA. V dropped 5 bases and J dropped 3 bases, with 13 bases sitting between them. The CDR3 loop is CASSTAGYKETQYF. The CDR3, as DNA: TGTGCCAGCAGCACAGCGGGTTATAAAGAGACCCAGTACTTC.